Reported below is one T cell receptor (beta chain). The antigen is not known. The CDR3 runs 15 residues. V was pared by 5 bases and J by 5 bases, with 9 bases of the junction left unmatched. Germline lookup yields CDR1 LNHDA and CDR2 SQIVND (reference sequence). Reverse transcribing all isolated RNA meant expressed TCRB transcripts were sequenced. Profiled with immunoSEQ multiplex PCR; TCRdb holds only in-frame clones, not every one. The sample consists of some 16,000 clones, 65% to 85% of them appearing once. The sample comes from a study of beta chain features in type 1 diabetes. Study-wide context: What patients shared with healthy donors was a similar profile of age, gender and cell yields. The study's findings and limits: Across all four CD4+ subsets, people with type 1 diabetes showed modestly shorter TCRB CDR3s. Possibly, sequencing cDNA over-represented cells that had high TCR expression levels.

This TCR came from a woman aged 18-29 years with type 1 diabetes. The chain combines TRBV19 with TRBJ2-5; the match to TRBD1 covers 9 bases. Sequencing was carried out using stem cell memory CD4+ T cells from blood. This chain's CDR3 is CASSVQGAEGETQYF. DNA of the CDR3: TGTGCCAGTAGTGTACAGGGGGCAGAGGGGGAGACCCAGTACTTC.